This T cell receptor beta chain is drawn from a study of cytomegalovirus exposure and HLA in healthy donors. Study-level points and caveats: For most TCR beta V segments, an earlier analysis put the productive rate at about 87% or about 30% of the time. A missense variant in DCLRE1C was later tied to TCR beta V- and J-gene trimming. In vitro data verified a few CMV-associated chains as specific for CMV antigens. The study reported that TCR beta sequences accurately predicted HLA-A and HLA-B alleles in most subjects.

Details on this clone: Its antigen is undetermined.

V gave up 6 bases and J gave up 6 bases; unmatched junction bases: 8. Germline assignment: CDR1 MNHEY and CDR2 SVGAGI. The CDR3 consists of 15 residues. Primers for the PCR totalled 60 Vbeta and 13 Jbeta. The protocol was immunoSEQ multiplex PCR, while the TCRdb copy is restricted to in-frame clones and leaves out a portion. The table for this sample gives more than 65,000 clones. Sequenced input: PBMCs. This TCR was recovered from a man aged 40-50 years in good health and CMV-seronegative. This chain links TRBV6-5 with TRBJ2-1; 10 nucleotides line up with TRBD2. CDR3 region: CASRSPGLALNEQFF. In nucleotides, the CDR3 is TGTGCCAGCAGGTCTCCGGGACTAGCGCTCAATGAGCAGTTCTTC.